The clone carrying this T cell receptor (beta chain) was observed a few times. Its specificity is not known. Germline values: CDR1 MDHEN, CDR2 SYDVKM. V was pared by 3 bases and J by 4 bases, with 18 bases between. The CDR3 has 16 amino acids. These data belong to a study of vaccination and CD4 T cells after COVID-19. About the study: Nasal swab PCR had shown SARS-CoV-2 positivity in the convalescent patients (about 9 mild cases, one severe case). Overlapping spike peptides served as the stimulus for the cells. These peptides came from SARS-CoV-2 and from the common cold coronaviruses HCoV-NL63, HCoV-OC43 and HCoV-229E.

Treatment of the sample: approximately nine-day PBMC culture with coronavirus spike peptide pools or control peptides (ViraFEST assay). At the Johns Hopkins FTIC core, DNA taken from cultured CD4+ T cells was sequenced by way of the Oncomine TCR Beta short-read assay. From the PCR reads, TCRdb called clonotypes with MiXCR, one entry per CDR3 protein. This sample has 5,500 to 9,000 distinct CDR3 sequences, with roughly 27% found just once. The rearrangement joins TRBV28 to TRBJ1-2, with a tentative D call TRBD1 (6 bases). Sample: CD4+ T cells from blood, cultured in vitro, taken after SARS-CoV-2 vaccination. The TCR originated in a human donor who had recovered from COVID-19. The CDR3 loop is CASSLGSQGRAYGYTF. The CDR3 region has the DNA TGTGCCAGCAGTTTGGGCTCCCAGGGGCGCGCCTATGGCTACACCTTC.